The clone carrying this T cell receptor beta chain was observed a few times. Its specificity is unknown. This record belongs to a study of T cell repertoires in cytomegalovirus infection. Whole-study context: The study used recently identified HLA-C-restricted and well-studied HLA-B-restricted CMV epitopes.

Findings of the study overall: The cumulative frequency of public TCR beta families identified carriers of CMV plus the relevant HLA.

The V end lost 2 bases, the J end lost 2 bases, and 7 bases lay between the germline ends. The CDR3 is 15 residues long. The germline V gene has CDR1 SGHDN and CDR2 FVKESK. TCRdb processed the reads anew with MiXCR; each CDR3 protein has one entry. The sample has about 310,000 distinct CDR3 sequences; 20% to 30% are singletons. This clonotype was sampled from a human donor in good health (CMV status not recorded). Some clones in this sample may be carry-over from other donors' samples. The chain uses TRBV14 and TRBJ2-6; a weak D match, TRBD2 (5 bases). The sequencing here drew on cultured PBMCs, taken from culture after CMV antigen stimulation. CDR3 coding DNA: TGTGCCAGCAGCCAACCCGGGGCTGGGGCCAACGTCCTGACTTTC. It is translated as CASSQPGAGANVLTF.